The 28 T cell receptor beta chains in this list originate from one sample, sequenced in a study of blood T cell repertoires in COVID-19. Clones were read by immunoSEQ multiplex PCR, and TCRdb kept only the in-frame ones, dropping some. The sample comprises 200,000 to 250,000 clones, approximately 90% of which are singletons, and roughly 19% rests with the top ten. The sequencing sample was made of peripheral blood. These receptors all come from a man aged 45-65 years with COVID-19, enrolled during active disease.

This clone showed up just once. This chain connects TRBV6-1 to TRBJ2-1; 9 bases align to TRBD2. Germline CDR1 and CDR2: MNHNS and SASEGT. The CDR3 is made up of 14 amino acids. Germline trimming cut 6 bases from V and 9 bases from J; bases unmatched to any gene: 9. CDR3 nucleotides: TGTGCCAGCAGAAAGACTAGCGGTACGGTTGAGCAGTTCTTC. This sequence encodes CASRKTSGTVEQFF.

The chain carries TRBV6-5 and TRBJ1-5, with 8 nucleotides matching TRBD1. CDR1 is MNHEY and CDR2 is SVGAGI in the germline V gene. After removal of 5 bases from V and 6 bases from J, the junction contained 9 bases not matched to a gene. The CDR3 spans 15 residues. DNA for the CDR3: TGTGCCAGCAGTCGGGCCGGACAGGGACGTCAGCCCCAGCATTTT. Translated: CASSRAGQGRQPQHF.

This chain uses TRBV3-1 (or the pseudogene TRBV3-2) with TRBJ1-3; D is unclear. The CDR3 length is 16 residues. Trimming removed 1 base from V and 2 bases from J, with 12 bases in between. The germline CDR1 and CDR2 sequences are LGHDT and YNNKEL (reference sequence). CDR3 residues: CASSQGWWRAGNTIYF. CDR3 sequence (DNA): TGTGCCAGCAGCCAAGGGTGGTGGAGGGCTGGAAACACCATATATTTT.

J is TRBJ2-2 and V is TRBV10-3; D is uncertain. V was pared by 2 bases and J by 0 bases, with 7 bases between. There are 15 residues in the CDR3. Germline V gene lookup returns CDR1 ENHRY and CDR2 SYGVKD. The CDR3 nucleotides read TGTGCCATCAGTGAGATGTTAGCGAACACCGGGGAGCTGTTTTTT. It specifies CAISEMLANTGELFF.

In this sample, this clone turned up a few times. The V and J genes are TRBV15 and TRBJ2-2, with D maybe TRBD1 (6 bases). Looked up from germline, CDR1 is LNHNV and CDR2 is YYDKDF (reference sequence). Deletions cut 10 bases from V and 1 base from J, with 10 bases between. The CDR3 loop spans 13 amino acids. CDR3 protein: CAIQGLNTGELFF. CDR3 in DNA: TGTGCCATCCAGGGGTTGAACACCGGGGAGCTGTTTTTT.

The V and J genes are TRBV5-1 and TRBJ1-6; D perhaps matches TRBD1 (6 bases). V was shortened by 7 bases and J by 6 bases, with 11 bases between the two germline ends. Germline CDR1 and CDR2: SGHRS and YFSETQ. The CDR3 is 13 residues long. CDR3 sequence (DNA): TGCGCCAGCCAACAGGGAACTAATTCACCCCTCCACTTT. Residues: CASQQGTNSPLHF.

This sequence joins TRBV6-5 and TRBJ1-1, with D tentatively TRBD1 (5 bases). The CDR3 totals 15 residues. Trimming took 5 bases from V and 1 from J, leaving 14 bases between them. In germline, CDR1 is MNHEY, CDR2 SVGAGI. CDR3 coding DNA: TGTGCCAGCAGTCCTGGGGAGGACACGAACACTGAAGCTTTCTTT. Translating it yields CASSPGEDTNTEAFF.

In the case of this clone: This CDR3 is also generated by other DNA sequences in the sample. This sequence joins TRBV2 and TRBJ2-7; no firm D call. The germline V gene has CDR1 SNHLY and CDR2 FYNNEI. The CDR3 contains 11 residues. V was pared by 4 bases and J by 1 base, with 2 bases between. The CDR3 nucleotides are TGTGCCAGCAGTGTATCCTACGAGCAGTACTTC. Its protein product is CASSVSYEQYF.

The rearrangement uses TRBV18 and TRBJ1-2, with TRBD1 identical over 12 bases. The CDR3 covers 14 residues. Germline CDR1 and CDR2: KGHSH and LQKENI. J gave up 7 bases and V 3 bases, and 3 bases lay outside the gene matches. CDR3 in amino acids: CASSPGQGAPGYTF. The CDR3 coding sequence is TGTGCCAGCTCACCGGGACAGGGGGCCCCTGGCTACACCTTC.

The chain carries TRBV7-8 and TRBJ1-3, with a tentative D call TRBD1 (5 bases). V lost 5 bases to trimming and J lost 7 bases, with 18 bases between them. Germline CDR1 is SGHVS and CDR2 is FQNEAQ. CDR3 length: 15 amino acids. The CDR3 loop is CASSLLPDNRNTIYF. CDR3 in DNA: TGTGCCAGCAGCCTACTACCGGACAACCGGAACACCATATATTTT.

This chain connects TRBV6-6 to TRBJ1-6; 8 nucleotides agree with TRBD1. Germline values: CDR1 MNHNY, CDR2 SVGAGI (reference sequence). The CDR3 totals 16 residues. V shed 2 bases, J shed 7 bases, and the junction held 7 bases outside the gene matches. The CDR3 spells CASSYGRDRWNSPLHF. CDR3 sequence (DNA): TGTGCCAGCAGTTACGGCAGGGACAGGTGGAATTCACCCCTCCACTTT.

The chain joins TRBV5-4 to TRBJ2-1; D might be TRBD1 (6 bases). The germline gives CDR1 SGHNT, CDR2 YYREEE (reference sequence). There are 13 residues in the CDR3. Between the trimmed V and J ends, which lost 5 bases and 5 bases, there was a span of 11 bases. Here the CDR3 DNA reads TGTGCCAGCAGGCCGGGACAAAACAATGAGCAGTTCTTC. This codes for CASRPGQNNEQFF.

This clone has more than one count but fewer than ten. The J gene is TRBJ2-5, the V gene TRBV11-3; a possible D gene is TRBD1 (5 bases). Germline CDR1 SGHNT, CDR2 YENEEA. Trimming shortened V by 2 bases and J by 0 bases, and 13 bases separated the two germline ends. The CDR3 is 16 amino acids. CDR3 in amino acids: CASSLTGRANQETQYF. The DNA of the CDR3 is TGTGCCAGCAGCTTAACCGGCAGGGCGAACCAAGAGACCCAGTACTTC.

CDR3 residues: CAISPDRGGETDTQYF. As DNA, the CDR3 is TGTGCCATCAGCCCCGACAGGGGGGGCGAGACAGATACGCAGTATTTT. The gene calls are TRBV10-3 and TRBJ2-3; TRBD1 matches at 9 bases. Trimming cost V 6 bases and J 3 bases; bases outside gene matches: 10. CDR1 ENHRY and CDR2 SYGVKD come from the germline V gene. The CDR3 totals 16 residues.

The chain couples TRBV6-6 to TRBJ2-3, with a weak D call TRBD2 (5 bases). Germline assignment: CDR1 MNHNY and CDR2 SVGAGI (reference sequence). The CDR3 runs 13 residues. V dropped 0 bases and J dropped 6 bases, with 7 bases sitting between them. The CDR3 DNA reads TGTGCCAGCAGTTACTCACTAGGGGATACGCAGTATTTT. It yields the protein CASSYSLGDTQYF.

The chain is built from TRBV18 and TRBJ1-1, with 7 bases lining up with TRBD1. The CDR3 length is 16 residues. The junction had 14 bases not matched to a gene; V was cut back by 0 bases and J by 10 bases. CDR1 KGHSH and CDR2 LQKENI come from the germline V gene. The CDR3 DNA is TGTGCCAGCTCACCACCTTCGGGACAGCACCTGTCTGCAGCTTTCTTT. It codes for CASSPPSGQHLSAAFF.

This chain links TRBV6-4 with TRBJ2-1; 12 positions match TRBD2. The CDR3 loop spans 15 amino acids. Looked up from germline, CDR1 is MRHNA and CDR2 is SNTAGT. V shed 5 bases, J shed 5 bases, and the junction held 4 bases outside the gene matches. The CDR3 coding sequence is TGTGCCAGCAGTTTGACTAGCGGGAGCCACAATGAGCAGTTCTTC. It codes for CASSLTSGSHNEQFF.

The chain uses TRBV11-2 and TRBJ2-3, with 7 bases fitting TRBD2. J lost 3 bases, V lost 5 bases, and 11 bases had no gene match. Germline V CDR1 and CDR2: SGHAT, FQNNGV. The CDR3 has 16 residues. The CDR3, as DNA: TGTGCCAGCAGCCTGCGTGGGGCTAGCGGAACAGATACGCAGTATTTT. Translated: CASSLRGASGTDTQYF.

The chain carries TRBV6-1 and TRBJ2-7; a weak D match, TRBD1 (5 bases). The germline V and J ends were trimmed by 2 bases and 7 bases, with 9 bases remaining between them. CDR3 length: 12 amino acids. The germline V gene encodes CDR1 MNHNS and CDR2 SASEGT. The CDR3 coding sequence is TGTGCCAGCAGTGAATATAAGGGGGAGCAGTACTTC. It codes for CASSEYKGEQYF.

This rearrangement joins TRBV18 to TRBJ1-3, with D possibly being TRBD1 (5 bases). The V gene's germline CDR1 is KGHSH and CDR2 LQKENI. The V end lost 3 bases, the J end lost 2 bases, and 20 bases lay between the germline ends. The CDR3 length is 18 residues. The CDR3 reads CASSPAAGSPAAGNTIYF. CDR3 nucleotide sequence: TGTGCCAGCTCACCGGCGGCAGGGTCCCCCGCTGCTGGAAACACCATATATTTT.

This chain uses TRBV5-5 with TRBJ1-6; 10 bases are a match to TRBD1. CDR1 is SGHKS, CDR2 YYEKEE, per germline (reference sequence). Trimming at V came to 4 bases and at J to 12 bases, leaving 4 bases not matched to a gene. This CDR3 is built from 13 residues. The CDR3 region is CASSRGQGGPLHF. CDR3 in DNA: TGTGCCAGCAGCCGTGGACAGGGGGGACCCCTCCACTTT.

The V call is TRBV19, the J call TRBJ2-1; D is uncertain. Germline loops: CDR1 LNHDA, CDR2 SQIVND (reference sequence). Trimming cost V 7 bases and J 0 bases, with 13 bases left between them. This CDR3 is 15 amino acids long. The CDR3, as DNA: TGTGCCAGTACCCCCACAGTTAGCTCCTACAATGAGCAGTTCTTC. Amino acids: CASTPTVSSYNEQFF. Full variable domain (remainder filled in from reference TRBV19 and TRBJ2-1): DGGITQSPKYLFRKEGQNVTLSCEQNLNHDAMYWYRQDPGQGLRLIYYSQIVNDFQKGDIAEGYSVSREKKESFPLTVTSAQKNPTAFYLCASTPTVSSYNEQFFGPGTRLTVL.

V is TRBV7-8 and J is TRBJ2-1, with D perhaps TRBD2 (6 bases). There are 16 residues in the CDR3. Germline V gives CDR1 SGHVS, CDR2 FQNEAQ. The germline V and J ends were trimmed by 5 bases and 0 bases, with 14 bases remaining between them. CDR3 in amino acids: CASSPRRGPSYNEQFF. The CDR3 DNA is TGTGCCAGCAGCCCACGGCGGGGCCCCTCCTACAATGAGCAGTTCTTC. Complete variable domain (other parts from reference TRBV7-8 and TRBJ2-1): GAGVSQSPRYKVAKRGQDVALRCDPISGHVSLFWYQQALGQGPEFLTYFQNEAQLDKSGLPSDRFFAERPEGSVSTLKIQRTQQEDSAVYLCASSPRRGPSYNEQFFGPGTRLTVL.

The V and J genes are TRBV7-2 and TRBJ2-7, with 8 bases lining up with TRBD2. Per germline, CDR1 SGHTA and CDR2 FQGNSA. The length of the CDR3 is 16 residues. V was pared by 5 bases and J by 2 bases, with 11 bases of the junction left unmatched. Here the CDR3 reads CASSPVSGDGAYEQYF. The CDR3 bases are TGTGCCAGCAGCCCCGTTAGCGGGGATGGGGCCTACGAGCAGTACTTC.

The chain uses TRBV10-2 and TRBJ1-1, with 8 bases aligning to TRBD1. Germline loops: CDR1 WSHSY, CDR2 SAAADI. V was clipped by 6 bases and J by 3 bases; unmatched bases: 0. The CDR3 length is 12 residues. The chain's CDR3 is CASRTGDTEAFF. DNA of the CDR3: TGCGCCAGCAGGACAGGGGACACTGAAGCTTTCTTT.

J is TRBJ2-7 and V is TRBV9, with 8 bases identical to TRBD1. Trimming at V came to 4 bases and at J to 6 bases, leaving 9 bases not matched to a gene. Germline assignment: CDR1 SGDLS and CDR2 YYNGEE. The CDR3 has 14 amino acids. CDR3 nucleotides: TGTGCCAGCAGCAAACAGGGGGATAAGCGCGAGCAGTACTTC. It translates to CASSKQGDKREQYF. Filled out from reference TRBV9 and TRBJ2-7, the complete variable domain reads DSGVTQTPKHLITATGQRVTLRCSPRSGDLSVYWYQQSLDQGLQFLIQYYNGEERAKGNILERFSAQQFPDLHSELNLSSLELGDSALYFCASSKQGDKREQYFGPGTRLTVT.

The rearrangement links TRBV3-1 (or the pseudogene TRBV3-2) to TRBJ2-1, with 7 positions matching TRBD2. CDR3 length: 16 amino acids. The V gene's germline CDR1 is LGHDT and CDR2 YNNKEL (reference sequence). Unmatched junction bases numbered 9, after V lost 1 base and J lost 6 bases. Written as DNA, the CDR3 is TGTGCCAGCAGCCAAGTTCCAGCGGGAAGGGTCAATGAGCAGTTCTTC. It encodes CASSQVPAGRVNEQFF.

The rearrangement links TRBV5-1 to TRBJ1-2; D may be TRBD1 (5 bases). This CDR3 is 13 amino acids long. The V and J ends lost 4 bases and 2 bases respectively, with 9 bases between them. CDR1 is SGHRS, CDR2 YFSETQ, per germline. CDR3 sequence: CASSPTGNYGYTF. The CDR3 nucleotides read TGCGCCAGCAGCCCCACAGGAAACTATGGCTACACCTTC.